A single sample gave rise to the 15 T cell receptor beta chains below, sequenced in a study of memory B cells and T cells in multiple sclerosis. Their specific antigens are unknown. TCRdb keeps only in-frame clones here, not all; method: immunoSEQ multiplex PCR. This sample has some 11,000 clones; just under 85% occur once, and the top ten carry 2.8%. After stimulus-free culture, autoproliferating CFSE-dim and non-proliferating CFSE-high T cells were sequenced separately. Cultures began with about 4.6x10^7 CFSE-labeled PBMCs, unstimulated for more than 6 days, with replicate wells pooled. Sequences were obtained from PBMCs from blood kept in culture. The receptor set was obtained from a human donor with multiple sclerosis.

The chain combines TRBV2 with TRBJ2-7; 11 bases are a match to TRBD2. The V gene's germline CDR1 is SNHLY and CDR2 FYNNEI. V was pared by 2 bases and J by 2 bases, with 2 bases of the junction left unmatched. This CDR3 comprises 15 residues. The CDR3 DNA sequence: TGTGCCAGCAGTGAAAGTAGCGGGAGGGCCTACGAGCAGTACTTC. This codes for CASSESSGRAYEQYF.

The gene calls are TRBV6-4 and TRBJ1-4, with 8 bases aligning to TRBD1. The CDR3 is 14 residues long. Germline trimming cut 6 bases from V and 8 bases from J; bases unmatched to any gene: 8. Germline lookup yields CDR1 MRHNA and CDR2 SNTAGT. The CDR3 DNA follows: TGTGCCAGCAGCCTGGACAGGGAAGGCGAAAAACTGTTTTTT. Its translation is CASSLDREGEKLFF.

V and J are TRBV11-2 and TRBJ2-7; D may be TRBD1 (6 bases). Germline CDR1 and CDR2: SGHAT and FQNNGV. V lost 5 bases and J lost 6, with 11 bases in between. The CDR3 extends over 12 amino acids. CDR3 in DNA: TGTGCCAGCAGCCTGGACAGTCCCGAGCAGTACTTC. It yields the protein CASSLDSPEQYF. The full variable domain, completed using reference TRBV11-2 and TRBJ2-7, is EAGVAQSPRYKIIEKRQSVAFWCNPISGHATLYWYQQILGQGPKLLIQFQNNGVVDDSQLPKDRFSAERLKGVDSTLKIQPAKLEDSAVYLCASSLDSPEQYFGPGTRLTVT.

The chain couples TRBV21-1 to TRBJ2-6. TRBV21-1 is noted as a pseudogene. The CDR3 loop spans 17 amino acids. CDR3 sequence (DNA): TGTGCCAGCAGCAAGGGAAGGTCCAGCTCTGGGGCCAACGTCCTGACTTTC. Residues: CASSKGRSSSGANVLTF.

This chain joins TRBV11-2 and TRBJ1-2, with D perhaps matching TRBD1 (5 bases). The V end lost 7 bases, the J end lost 4 bases, and 13 bases lay between the germline ends. Germline assignment: CDR1 SGHAT and CDR2 FQNNGV. The CDR3 contains 13 residues. The CDR3 protein is CASNDGAGYGYTF. Here the CDR3 DNA reads TGTGCCAGCAACGACGGGGCCGGCTATGGCTACACCTTC.

V and J are TRBV6-6 and TRBJ1-3; no clear D. With 6 bases removed from V and 0 bases from J, the gap between germline ends came to 15 bases. Germline CDR1 MNHNY, CDR2 SVGAGI (reference sequence). The CDR3 runs to 16 residues. CDR3 nucleotides: TGTGCCAGCAGCTTAAATACGCGGGGCTCTGGAAACACCATATATTTT. As protein: CASSLNTRGSGNTIYF.

The CDR3 DNA reads TGTGCCAGCAGCTTCCTCCTAGCGGGAGAACAAGAGACCCAGTACTTC. Translating it yields CASSFLLAGEQETQYF. The rearrangement joins TRBV7-2 to TRBJ2-5, with TRBD2 matching over 10 bases. CDR3 length: 16 amino acids. Germline loops: CDR1 SGHTA, CDR2 FQGNSA. V lost 3 bases, J lost 2 bases, and 6 bases stayed unmatched.

This rearrangement joins TRBV7-2 to TRBJ2-1; D is perhaps TRBD2 (6 bases). In germline, CDR1 is SGHTA, CDR2 FQGNSA. This CDR3 comprises 18 residues. Trimming removed 2 bases at V and 5 bases at J, with 22 bases between. This CDR3 reads CASSLTGFERVNHNEQFF. The CDR3 coding sequence is TGTGCCAGCAGCTTAACGGGATTCGAGCGGGTGAATCACAATGAGCAGTTCTTC.

This chain connects TRBV7-2 to TRBJ1-5; D gene ambiguous. CDR3 length: 15 amino acids. V gave up 1 base and J gave up 4 bases, with 11 bases separating them. The germline V gene encodes CDR1 SGHTA and CDR2 FQGNSA. The CDR3 nucleotides read TGTGCCAGCAGCTTAGGGTTAGGGATGAATCAGCCCCAGCATTTT. This translates into CASSLGLGMNQPQHF.

This chain links TRBV25-1 with TRBJ2-7; tentative D call: TRBD2 (5 bases). Germline values: CDR1 MGHDK, CDR2 SYGVNS. V was cut by 3 bases and J by 6 bases, with 18 bases left in between. The CDR3 totals 15 residues. The CDR3 DNA reads as TGTGCCAGCAGTGATTCGCCGGGGTTTGCTTCCGAGCAGTACTTC. It codes for CASSDSPGFASEQYF.

The rearrangement uses TRBV5-1 and TRBJ1-1; D unresolved. The germline CDR1 and CDR2 sequences are SGHRS and YFSETQ. The germline V and J ends were trimmed by 1 base and 0 bases, with 7 bases remaining between them. This CDR3 has 14 amino acids. CDR3 amino acids: CASSLSSLNTEAFF. In DNA form, the CDR3 reads TGCGCCAGCAGCTTGTCCTCCTTGAACACTGAAGCTTTCTTT. Complete variable domain (other parts from reference TRBV5-1 and TRBJ1-1): KAGVTQTPRYLIKTRGQQVTLSCSPISGHRSVSWYQQTPGQGLQFLFEYFSETQRNKGNFPGRFSGRQFSNSRSEMNVSTLELGDSALYLCASSLSSLNTEAFFGQGTRLTVV.

The chain joins TRBV9 to TRBJ2-1; D ambiguous. V lost 0 bases and J 4 bases, leaving 8 bases between the germline ends. The CDR3 is made up of 14 amino acids. Germline CDR1 and CDR2: SGDLS and YYNGEE. The CDR3 here is CASSVAERYNEQFF. CDR3 in DNA: TGTGCCAGCAGCGTAGCTGAGAGGTACAATGAGCAGTTCTTC.

In its sample, this clone was seen a few times. The chain couples TRBV7-3 to TRBJ2-7; TRBD1 might be the D (6 bases). The V gene lost 2 bases and the J gene lost 6 bases, with 11 bases spanning the gap. Germline V CDR1 and CDR2: SGHTA, FQGTGA. This CDR3 is 13 amino acids long. The CDR3 here is CASSLLQGSEQYF. DNA of the CDR3: TGTGCCAGCAGCTTACTACAGGGAAGCGAGCAGTACTTC.

This chain joins TRBV6-6 and TRBJ2-1; 12 bases align to TRBD2. The junction had 2 bases not matched to a gene; V was cut back by 2 bases and J by 9 bases. Per the germline V gene, CDR1 is MNHNY and CDR2 is SVGAGI (reference sequence). The CDR3 runs 14 residues. CDR3 DNA sequence: TGTGCCAGCAGTTACCTACTAGCGGGAGGTGAGCAGTTCTTC. This gives the protein CASSYLLAGGEQFF.

The chain carries TRBV6-1 and TRBJ2-1, with D unclear. Trimming removed 9 bases at V and 2 bases at J, with 8 bases between. The CDR3 covers 12 residues. Germline CDR1 and CDR2: MNHNS and SASEGT. CDR3 coding DNA: TGTGCCAGTGCGGAAGCCTACAATGAGCAGTTCTTC. It is translated as CASAEAYNEQFF.